This TCR beta chain was recorded in a study of T-cell reconstitution after alpha-beta-depleted transplantation in children. CDR1 and CDR2 (germline): SGHAT, FQNNGV. V dropped 5 bases and J dropped 6 bases, with 14 bases sitting between them. The CDR3 runs to 14 residues. The sample holds a few counts of this clonotype. For TCRbeta, the library was prepared with unique molecular identifiers. TCRdb reprocessed the PCR reads with MiXCR, giving one entry per CDR3 protein. The sample holds fewer than 700,000 distinct CDR3 sequences, 13% seen once. The chain combines TRBV11-2 with TRBJ2-1, with D uncertain. This sample comprised PBMCs, mostly from graft donor cells, obtained 360 days after TCRalphabeta/CD19-depleted stem cell transplant. The origin of this receptor is a male patient younger than 18 who had a stem cell transplant for acute myeloid leukemia, so the T cells may come from the graft donor. Written as DNA, the CDR3 is TGTGCCAGCAGCCCCTGGGGTAGATCCAATGAGCAGTTCTTC. Residues: CASSPWGRSNEQFF. The full variable domain, its missing parts supplied by reference TRBV11-2 and TRBJ2-1, is EAGVAQSPRYKIIEKRQSVAFWCNPISGHATLYWYQQILGQGPKLLIQFQNNGVVDDSQLPKDRFSAERLKGVDSTLKIQPAKLEDSAVYLCASSPWGRSNEQFFGPGTRLTVL.